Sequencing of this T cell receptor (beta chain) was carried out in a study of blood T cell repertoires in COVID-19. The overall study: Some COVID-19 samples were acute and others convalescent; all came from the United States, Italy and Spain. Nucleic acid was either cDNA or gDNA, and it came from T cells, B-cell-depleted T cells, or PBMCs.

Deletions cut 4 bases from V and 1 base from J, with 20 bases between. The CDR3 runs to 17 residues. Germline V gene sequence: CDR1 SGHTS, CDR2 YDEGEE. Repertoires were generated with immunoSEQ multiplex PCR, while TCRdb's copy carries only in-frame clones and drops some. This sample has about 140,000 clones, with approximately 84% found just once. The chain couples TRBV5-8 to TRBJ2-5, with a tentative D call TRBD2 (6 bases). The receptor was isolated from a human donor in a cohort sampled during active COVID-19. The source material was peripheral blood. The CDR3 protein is CASSTRRRGSSQETQYF. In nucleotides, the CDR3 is TGTGCCAGCAGCACTCGTCGGCGGGGAAGTTCCCAAGAGACCCAGTACTTC.